The present entry profiles one T cell receptor (beta chain) with its context. This entry is derived from a study of blood T cell repertoires in COVID-19. TCRdb's copy holds only in-frame clones and misses some; the assay was immunoSEQ multiplex PCR. Of about 100,000 clones in the sample, 75% to 90% are singletons; the top ten hold over 20%. The CDR3 runs 15 residues. Trimming at V came to 3 bases and at J to 8 bases, leaving 6 bases not matched to a gene. CDR1 and CDR2 (germline): SGHDT, YYEEEE. Sequencing used peripheral blood. This TCR was sampled from a man in his sixties with acute or convalescent COVID-19. This chain joins TRBV5-6 and TRBJ1-6; 9 nucleotides agree with TRBD1. CDR3 DNA: TGTGCCAGCAGCTATCGTAGGACAGGGGATTCACCCCTCCACTTT. As protein: CASSYRRTGDSPLHF.